This T cell receptor (beta chain) is from a study of cytomegalovirus exposure and HLA in healthy donors. For the study at large: Previous work identified 120 million or so unique TCR beta sequences from around 200 million T cells. Whole-study findings and limits: Most TCR beta V segments were productive about 90% or about 30% of the time in an earlier analysis.

The PCR employed 60 Vbeta primers together with 13 Jbeta primers. TCRdb's table, derived via immunoSEQ multiplex PCR, lists solely in-frame clones and lacks some. The sample shows about 150,000 clones, around a tenth of them seen only once. Trimming took 4 bases from V and 3 from J; bases not matched to a gene: 5. There are 14 residues in the CDR3. The germline gives CDR1 SGHRS, CDR2 YFSETQ. In the case of this clone: Its antigen is still unknown.

This sequence originates from a man aged 50-60 years in good health and CMV-seronegative. Sequenced material: PBMCs. The chain is built from TRBV5-1 and TRBJ2-7; the match to TRBD2 covers 9 bases. DNA for the CDR3: TGCGCCAGCAGCCCCCCTAGCGGGAACTACGAGCAGTACTTC. Protein product: CASSPPSGNYEQYF.